One sample yielded the 32 T cell receptor beta chains listed below, sequenced in a study of CD8 T cells in Susac syndrome (dated by TCRdb to about 2019). Library preparation employed the immunoSEQ multiplex PCR assay. RNA was extracted using the RNeasy kit, and about 0.45 to 1 microgram was reverse transcribed with random hexamers. TCRdb reprocessing: public reads trimmed at Q25 with fastp, clones called with MiXCR, in-frame beta chains kept. Each entry merges the rows of one CDR3 protein and shows their most common DNA and genes. The sample data list 95,000 to 150,000 distinct CDR3 sequences, and about 95% of these were observed just once. The ten largest clonotypes hold about 0.2% of the sample. Sequenced material: CD8+ T cells from PBMCs. Receptor source: a human donor with Susac syndrome.

This chain links TRBV13 with TRBJ1-1; 10 nucleotides agree with TRBD1. Per the germline V gene, CDR1 is PRHDT and CDR2 is FYEKMQ (reference sequence). This CDR3 comprises 15 residues. The trim removed 8 bases at V and 0 bases at J, leaving 6 bases unmatched. The CDR3 protein is CASRTGGAMNTEAFF. For the CDR3, the DNA is TGTGCCAGCCGGACAGGGGGTGCCATGAACACTGAAGCTTTCTTT.

The J gene is TRBJ2-7, the V gene TRBV4-1, with D possibly being TRBD2 (5 bases). This CDR3 has 15 residues. Trimming pared 4 bases from V and 2 bases from J, leaving 15 bases between. Germline V gives CDR1 MGHRA, CDR2 YSYEKL. This chain's CDR3 is CASSRSAERPYEQYF. CDR3 in DNA: TGCGCCAGCAGCCGATCGGCAGAGCGGCCCTACGAGCAGTACTTC.

V usage is TRBV6-1 and J usage is TRBJ2-7; D is uncertain. The V gene's germline CDR1 is MNHNS and CDR2 SASEGT. The CDR3 totals 12 residues. V was shortened by 2 bases and J by 4 bases, with 6 bases between the two germline ends. CDR3 residues: CASSEHTYEQYF. The CDR3 bases are TGTGCCAGCAGTGAACACACGTACGAGCAGTACTTC.

This clonotype was counted between two and nine times. The junction and the germline gene differ at one end; a read error may be behind it. The V gene is TRBV6-2 or TRBV6-3, the J gene TRBJ2-5; 7 bases are a match to TRBD1. Germline V gene sequence: CDR1 MNHEY, CDR2 SVGEGT. This CDR3 region has 14 residues. The CDR3 nucleotides are TGTGCCAGCAGGGAACCAGCGAGGGACAGTCCCTCGGACTTC. Its translation: CASREPARDSPSDF.

V and J are TRBV27 and TRBJ2-1; 9 positions match TRBD2. The V and J ends lost 5 bases and 1 base, in that order; junction bases with no gene match: 3. CDR3 length: 15 amino acids. Germline CDR1 and CDR2: MNHEY and SMNVEV (reference sequence). This CDR3 reads CASSRLAVSYNEQFF. The CDR3 nucleotides read TGTGCCAGCAGTCGACTAGCGGTATCCTACAATGAGCAGTTCTTC.

The rearrangement joins TRBV10-1 to TRBJ1-1, with no clear D. V was pared by 4 bases and J by 3 bases, with 9 bases between. The CDR3 runs to 13 residues. The germline gives CDR1 WNHNN, CDR2 SYGVQD (reference sequence). The CDR3 spells CASSAATYTEAFF. The CDR3 bases are TGCGCCAGCAGTGCCGCAACGTACACTGAAGCTTTCTTT.

The chain couples TRBV2 to TRBJ2-1; unclear D gene. Germline V lookup: CDR1 SNHLY, CDR2 FYNNEI. This CDR3 spans 16 amino acids. Trimming stripped 7 bases from V and 3 bases from J, with 19 bases between. The CDR3 coding sequence is TGTGCCAGCACTGATCAGCCCGGAACCCTCTACAATGAGCAGTTCTTC. Translation gives CASTDQPGTLYNEQFF.

The J gene is TRBJ2-1, the V gene TRBV6-4; the D is unclear. V was cut by 6 bases and J by 7 bases, with 13 bases left in between. The CDR3 sequence is 13 residues long. Germline CDR1 and CDR2: MRHNA and SNTAGT. CDR3 in amino acids: CASSPGEMNEQFF. In DNA, the CDR3 is TGTGCCAGCAGCCCAGGAGAAATGAATGAGCAGTTCTTC.

The chain links TRBV12-3 or TRBV12-4 to TRBJ2-7, with TRBD2 identical over 8 bases. The CDR3 loop spans 14 amino acids. The junction had 10 bases not matched to a gene; V was cut back by 5 bases and J by 7 bases. The DNA for the CDR3 is TGTGCCAGCAGTCACCTAGGACTAGCCGGGGAGCAGTACTTC. This codes for CASSHLGLAGEQYF.

V gene TRBV5-4 combines with J gene TRBJ1-1; a possible D gene is TRBD1 (6 bases). CDR1 is SGHNT, CDR2 YYREEE, per germline (reference sequence). With 4 bases removed from V and 3 bases from J, the gap between germline ends came to 16 bases. There are 15 residues in the CDR3. CDR3 amino acids: CASSITGSGDTEAFF. The CDR3 region has the DNA TGTGCCAGCAGCATCACAGGGTCGGGGGACACTGAAGCTTTCTTT.

The chain joins TRBV6-4 to TRBJ2-1, with 7 bases aligning to TRBD2. The V gene's germline CDR1 is MRHNA and CDR2 SNTAGT. Trimming cost V 5 bases and J 7 bases; bases outside gene matches: 5. The CDR3 is 13 residues long. CDR3: CASSLGEGNEQFF. The DNA for the CDR3 is TGTGCCAGCAGTTTAGGGGAGGGGAATGAGCAGTTCTTC.

The genes are TRBV30 and TRBJ1-2; D is unclear. With 3 bases removed from V and 3 bases from J, the gap between germline ends came to 11 bases. The CDR3 spans 13 residues. Per germline, CDR1 GTSNPN and CDR2 SVGIG (reference sequence). The CDR3 nucleotides are TGTGCCTGGAGGCTCACCGCCTACTATGGCTACACCTTC. Translating it yields CAWRLTAYYGYTF.

This chain links TRBV14 with TRBJ2-5; D tentatively fits TRBD1 or TRBD2 (6 bases each). The germline gives CDR1 SGHDN, CDR2 FVKESK. The V and J ends lost 4 bases and 5 bases respectively, with 11 bases between them. CDR3 length: 13 amino acids. This CDR3 is CASSLVGGETQYF. The DNA for the CDR3 is TGTGCCAGCAGCCTGGTAGGGGGGGAGACCCAGTACTTC.

The chain uses TRBV3-1 and TRBJ2-1, with D unclear. Per the germline V gene, CDR1 is LGHDT and CDR2 is YNNKEL (reference sequence). This CDR3 region has 14 residues. Trimming pared 0 bases from V and 10 bases from J, leaving 13 bases between. The CDR3 DNA is TGTGCCAGCAGCCAAGAGATAGCCCCTTTAGAGCAGTTCTTC. This gives the protein CASSQEIAPLEQFF.

The chain links TRBV19 to TRBJ2-3, with unresolved D. Germline V lookup: CDR1 LNHDA, CDR2 SQIVND (reference sequence). The CDR3 loop spans 17 amino acids. The V gene lost 6 bases and the J gene lost 1 base, with 20 bases spanning the gap. The CDR3 DNA reads as TGTGCCAGTAGCCCTGGAGTGACGAGGTTGGGCACAGATACGCAGTATTTT. Translation: CASSPGVTRLGTDTQYF.

The J gene is TRBJ1-2, the V gene TRBV27, with 7 bases that match TRBD1. The trim removed 7 bases at V and 4 bases at J, leaving 3 bases unmatched. CDR3 size: 12 residues. The germline V gene has CDR1 MNHEY and CDR2 SMNVEV (reference sequence). The CDR3 nucleotides are TGTGCCAGCATGGACAGGACCTATGGCTACACCTTC. Translated, it gives CASMDRTYGYTF.

The gene calls are TRBV30 and TRBJ1-5, with 7 bases matching TRBD1. V was clipped by 3 bases and J by 1 base; unmatched bases: 6. This CDR3 spans 15 amino acids. Germline assignment: CDR1 GTSNPN and CDR2 SVGIG (reference sequence). The CDR3: CAWSLGDSSNQPQHF. The CDR3 DNA is TGTGCCTGGAGCCTCGGGGACAGCAGCAATCAGCCCCAGCATTTT.

The gene calls are TRBV7-9 and TRBJ2-6, with D unresolved. The germline CDR1 and CDR2 sequences are SEHNR and FQNEAQ (reference sequence). The length of the CDR3 is 19 residues. The V end was cut by 1 base, the J end by 1 base, with 17 bases between. This CDR3 is CASSLEFLQALSGANVLTF. CDR3 DNA: TGTGCCAGCAGCTTAGAGTTCCTCCAGGCCCTATCTGGGGCCAACGTCCTGACTTTC.

This chain uses TRBV12-3 or TRBV12-4 with TRBJ1-6, with 8 bases aligning to TRBD1. Trimming removed 6 bases from V and 9 bases from J; junction bases left unmatched: 4. This CDR3 contains 13 residues. CDR3 sequence reads: CASSLQGVSPLHF. Written as DNA, the CDR3 is TGTGCCAGCAGCCTACAGGGGGTTTCACCCCTCCACTTT.

In the case of this clonotype: The junction shows a germline mismatch at one end, possibly a read error. J is TRBJ1-1 and V is TRBV9, with D perhaps matching TRBD1 (5 bases). From germline, CDR1 is SGDLS and CDR2 YYNGEE. This CDR3 is 13 amino acids long. The CDR3 bases are TGTGCCAGCAGCGTGGACCGGGACCCGAAACTTCAATTT. It yields the protein CASSVDRDPKLQF.

The rearrangement joins TRBV5-6 to TRBJ1-1, with 7 bases matching TRBD1. Losses at the gene ends were 4 bases for V and 0 bases for J; bases not matched to a gene: 3. The CDR3 is made up of 14 amino acids. CDR1 and CDR2 (germline): SGHDT, YYEEEE. CDR3 protein: CASSKGQMNTEAFF. The DNA for the CDR3 is TGTGCCAGCAGCAAGGGACAGATGAACACTGAAGCTTTCTTT.

This clonotype was picked up one time. This chain links TRBV10-2 with TRBJ1-5; the D is unclear. Trimming stripped 0 bases from V and 5 bases from J, with 2 bases between. The germline CDR1 and CDR2 sequences are WSHSY and SAAADI. CDR3 size: 12 residues. DNA of the CDR3: TGCGCCAGCAGTGAGTCGGATCAGCCCCAGCATTTT. Amino acids: CASSESDQPQHF.

The V and J genes are TRBV6-2 or TRBV6-3 and TRBJ2-5, with D hard to call. Germline V lookup: CDR1 MNHEY, CDR2 SVGEGT. Deletions cut 2 bases from V and 2 bases from J, with 12 bases between. The CDR3 spans 15 residues. The DNA of the CDR3 is TGTGCCAGCAGTTACCCCGTGTCTTCGCAAGAGACCCAGTACTTC. Amino acid sequence: CASSYPVSSQETQYF.

The chain recombines TRBV5-4 with TRBJ1-6, with TRBD1 matching over 7 bases. The CDR3 contains 13 residues. Germline V gene data show CDR1 as SGHNT and CDR2 as YYREEE (reference sequence). With 5 bases clipped from V and 9 bases from J, the junction kept 5 bases outside the gene matches. Here the CDR3 reads CASRRDRGSPLHF. The CDR3 DNA reads TGTGCCAGCAGGCGGGACAGAGGTTCACCCCTCCACTTT.

The chain recombines TRBV6-1 with TRBJ1-1; D is ambiguous. CDR1 is MNHNS and CDR2 is SASEGT in the germline V gene. The germline V and J ends were trimmed by 1 base and 1 base, with 7 bases remaining between them. CDR3 length equals 14 residues. DNA for the CDR3: TGTGCCAGCAGTGAAGGGTGGGAGAACACTGAAGCTTTCTTT. Encoded protein: CASSEGWENTEAFF.

The rearrangement links TRBV4-1 to TRBJ2-7; TRBD1 matches at 10 bases. CDR1 and CDR2 (germline): MGHRA, YSYEKL. The CDR3 consists of 17 residues. The V and J ends lost 3 bases and 4 bases, in that order; junction bases with no gene match: 12. CDR3 in DNA: TGCGCCAGCAGCCAGAGCGAACCGGGACAGGGGATGTACGAGCAGTACTTC. Translating it yields CASSQSEPGQGMYEQYF.

This rearrangement joins TRBV9 to TRBJ2-2, with D unresolved. The ends were cut back, 0 bases at V and 6 bases at J, with 12 bases in the middle. Per germline, CDR1 SGDLS and CDR2 YYNGEE. The CDR3 runs 15 residues. The CDR3 loop is CASSVAKGSAGELFF. In DNA, the CDR3 is TGTGCCAGCAGCGTAGCGAAGGGATCGGCCGGGGAGCTGTTTTTT.

The chain employs TRBV4-1 and TRBJ2-1, with D possibly TRBD2 on 5 matching bases. The CDR3 runs to 15 residues. The V gene lost 3 bases and the J gene lost 3 bases, with 12 bases spanning the gap. Germline lookup yields CDR1 MGHRA and CDR2 YSYEKL. The CDR3 sequence: CASSHLANHYNEQFF. For the CDR3, the DNA is TGCGCCAGCAGCCATTTAGCGAACCACTACAATGAGCAGTTCTTC.

The chain joins TRBV7-9 to TRBJ1-5; 8 bases match TRBD1. V gave up 5 bases and J gave up 4 bases; unmatched junction bases: 4. There are 14 residues in the CDR3. The germline gives CDR1 SEHNR, CDR2 FQNEAQ (reference sequence). The CDR3 nucleotides are TGTGCCAGCAGCACCGGACAGGGAAATCAGCCCCAGCATTTT. Its translation: CASSTGQGNQPQHF. The entire variable domain, with the rest obtained from reference TRBV7-9 and TRBJ1-5, is as follows: DTGVSQNPRHKITKRGQNVTFRCDPISEHNRLYWYRQTLGQGPEFLTYFQNEAQLEKSRLLSDRFSAERPKGSFSTLEIQRTEQGDSAMYLCASSTGQGNQPQHFGDGTRLSIL.

This chain joins TRBV20-1 and TRBJ1-1; 9 nucleotides match TRBD1. V dropped 6 bases and J dropped 3; count of bases not matched to a gene: 8. Germline V lookup: CDR1 DFQATT, CDR2 SNEGSKA (reference sequence). CDR3 length: 14 amino acids. CDR3 amino acids: CSAPTGTGHTEAFF. The DNA of the CDR3 is TGCAGTGCACCTACCGGGACAGGGCACACTGAAGCTTTCTTT.

The chain carries TRBV12-5 and TRBJ1-1, with TRBD1 as a possible D gene (5 bases). The germline V gene has CDR1 LGHNT and CDR2 FRNRAP. Trimming left V 0 bases short and J 1 base short, with 15 bases between. This CDR3 has 17 residues. Written as DNA, the CDR3 is TGTGCTAGTGGTTTGGTACTTGCGGTAGGGACGAACACTGAAGCTTTCTTT. Its translation: CASGLVLAVGTNTEAFF.

The DNA of the CDR3 is TGTGCCAGCACCGTGACAGGTGGGGACACTGAAGCTTTCTTT. This translates into CASTVTGGDTEAFF. The chain couples TRBV6-5 to TRBJ1-1; D is perhaps TRBD1 (6 bases). Germline CDR1 MNHEY, CDR2 SVGAGI. CDR3 length: 14 residues. Trimming removed 7 bases at V and 3 bases at J, with 15 bases between.